This T cell receptor beta chain was sequenced for a study of cytomegalovirus exposure and HLA in healthy donors. Study-level background: The same platform used for the roughly 650 first-cohort repertoires was also used for the 90 to 150 validation repertoires, as a later analysis reported.

Findings and caveats of the study: CMV antigen specificity of a few CMV-associated chains was confirmed in vitro. It was about 150 TCR beta chains that were listed as cytomegalovirus-associated. Most TCR sequences were rare, but some public TCRs occurred in many donors.

This table comes from immunoSEQ multiplex PCR, and its TCRdb copy is limited to in-frame clones, with some not included. Here the sample spans around 170,000 clones, about 85% being singletons. Concerning this clone itself: The antigen is undetermined.

The CDR3 runs to 14 residues. The trim removed 8 bases at V and 1 base at J, leaving 6 bases unmatched. Per the germline V gene, CDR1 is MNHEY and CDR2 is SMNVEV (reference sequence). J is TRBJ1-1 and V is TRBV27; 8 bases align to TRBD1. The clonotype comes from a man younger than 30 in good health and CMV-seropositive. Sequences were obtained from PBMCs. The CDR3 loop is CASSTGVANTEAFF. The CDR3 nucleotides are TGTGCCAGCTCGACAGGGGTTGCGAACACTGAAGCTTTCTTT.